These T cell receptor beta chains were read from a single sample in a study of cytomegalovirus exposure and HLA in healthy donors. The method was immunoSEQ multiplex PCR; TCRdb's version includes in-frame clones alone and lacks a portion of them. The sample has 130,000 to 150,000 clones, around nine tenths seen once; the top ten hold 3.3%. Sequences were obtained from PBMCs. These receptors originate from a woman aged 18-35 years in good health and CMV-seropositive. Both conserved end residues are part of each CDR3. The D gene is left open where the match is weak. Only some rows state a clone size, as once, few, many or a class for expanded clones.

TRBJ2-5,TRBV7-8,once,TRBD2,TGTGCCAGCAGCTTATTCGCTAGCGGGAGCGCAGAGACCCAGTACTTC,CASSLFASGSAETQYF
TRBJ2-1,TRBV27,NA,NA,TGTGCCAGCAGTTTTAACTTTCTCAATGAGCAGTTCTTC,CASSFNFLNEQFF
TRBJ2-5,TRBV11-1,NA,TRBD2,TGTGCCAGCAGCTTGGGACTAGCGGGAGGGGAGACCCAGTACTTC,CASSLGLAGGETQYF
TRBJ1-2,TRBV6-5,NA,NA,TGTGCCAGCACCCCATTAAGGGGGGGAAACTATGGCTACACCTTC,CASTPLRGGNYGYTF
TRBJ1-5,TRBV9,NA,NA,TGTGCCAGCAGCGGGGGTGCAGGGGTAGGCAATCAGCCCCAGCATTTT,CASSGGAGVGNQPQHF
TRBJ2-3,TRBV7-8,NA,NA,TGTGCCAGCAGCTTAGTTCAGCGAGTCACAGATACGCAGTATTTT,CASSLVQRVTDTQYF
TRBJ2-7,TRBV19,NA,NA,TGTGCCAGTAGTACGACCGGGATCCTCTACGAGCAGTACTTC,CASSTTGILYEQYF
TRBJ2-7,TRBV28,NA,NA,TGTGCCAGCAGTGAGGACACCCACCGTTCCTACGAGCAGTACTTC,CASSEDTHRSYEQYF
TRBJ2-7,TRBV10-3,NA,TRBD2,TGTGCCATCAGTGAATCTAGCGGGAGCTACGAGCAGTACTTC,CAISESSGSYEQYF
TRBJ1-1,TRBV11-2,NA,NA,TGTGCCAGCAGCTTAGGATTCGGGGACACTGAAGCTTTCTTT,CASSLGFGDTEAFF
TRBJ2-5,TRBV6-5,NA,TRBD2,TGTGCCAGCAGTTACTCGACTAGCAGGGAGACCCAGTACTTC,CASSYSTSRETQYF
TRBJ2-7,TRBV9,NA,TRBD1,TGTGCCAGCAGCGTAGGGGGACAGGGCTCCTACGAGCAGTACTTC,CASSVGGQGSYEQYF
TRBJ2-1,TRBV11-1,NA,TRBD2,TGTGCCAGCAGCGCGCAAGCCGGGACTAGGATCAATGAGCAGTTCTTC,CASSAQAGTRINEQFF
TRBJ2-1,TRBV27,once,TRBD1,TGTGCCAGCAGTTTGAGGGACAGGGCCCACAATGAGCAGTTCTTC,CASSLRDRAHNEQFF
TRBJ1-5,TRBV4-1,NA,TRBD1,TGCGCCAGCAGCCAGCCCAGGGGGACCCAGCATTTT,CASSQPRGTQHF